Below, one TCR beta chain is given with its context. Its antigen remains unidentified. The limits of the CDR3 on the DNA are not certain, so only TCRdb's listed CDR3 is given. This entry belongs to a study of CD8+ T cells in alopecia areata. Study-wide findings and caveats: The study found tofacitinib significantly decreased scalp clonality and expanded CD8+ clones among the top 100.

After isolation, RNA underwent reverse transcription to generate cDNA as the sequencing template. TCRdb's table, derived via immunoSEQ multiplex PCR, lists solely in-frame clones and lacks some. Of nearly 110,000 clones detected, about four fifths appear once; the ten largest clones hold roughly 25%. The treatment: oral pan-JAK inhibitor, 5-10 mg twice daily. The sorting of PBMCs gave CD4+ and CD8+ T cells. A total of 16 residues make up the CDR3, ends included. CDR1 and CDR2 (germline): SGHVS, FNYEAQ. V gene TRBV7-6 combines with J gene TRBJ2-5; the D call in the table, TRBD2, was not verified against the DNA. The receptor was isolated from a human donor with alopecia areata. The specimen was CD8+ T cells sorted from blood, collected at week 24, from a patient treated with tofacitinib. The chain's CDR3 is CASSFLWAGGQETQYF.